A selection of T cell receptor beta chains follows, all from one sample in a study of cytomegalovirus exposure and HLA in healthy donors. TCRdb's copy holds only in-frame clones and misses some; the assay was immunoSEQ multiplex PCR. This table holds fewer than 200,000 clones, more than 80% found once. The sample was PBMCs. These receptor sequences come from a woman aged 18-35 years in good health and CMV-seronegative. The conserved cysteine and the conserved F or W are not part of the CDR3 here.

cdr3_aa | j_call | v_call
ASSYSWSMNTEAF | TRBJ1-1 | TRBV6-5
SVGQGIGNTIY | TRBJ1-3 | TRBV29-1
ASSATGHPNQPQH | TRBJ1-5 | TRBV7-2
ASSDGGRLYGEKLF | TRBJ1-4 | TRBV2
ASSLAGDEKLF | TRBJ1-4 | TRBV5-1
ASSRTGFTIY | TRBJ1-3 | TRBV2
ASSLTGPYGYT | TRBJ1-2 | TRBV28
ASSQGEGNYGYT | TRBJ1-2 | TRBV14
ASSGELANTGELF | TRBJ2-2 | TRBV10-1
AISEPMGQSSSYNEQF | TRBJ2-1 | TRBV10-3
ASRPRQGALNQPQH | TRBJ1-5 | TRBV27
ASSFLATSGTEAF | TRBJ1-1 | TRBV28
ASLRQGATNEKLF | TRBJ1-4 | TRBV2
ASSAPGDYGYT | TRBJ1-2 | TRBV7-3
ASTEGGPYEQY | TRBJ2-7 | TRBV5-1
ASSQVAGDNYGYT | TRBJ1-2 | TRBV4-2
ASSARTGGDYGYT | TRBJ1-2 | TRBV6-1
ASSQDTQTGRYGYT | TRBJ1-2 | TRBV4-1
ASSPQGGDGYT | TRBJ1-2 | TRBV18
ASSTTGGYEQY | TRBJ2-7 | TRBV6-6
ASSLGHLNYGYT | TRBJ1-2 | TRBV5-8
ASTRSGVNTEAF | TRBJ1-1 | TRBV6-5
ASSLRQGWNTGELF | TRBJ2-2 | TRBV9
ASSLGGSSMSGYT | TRBJ1-2 | TRBV5-4
ASSWKGQGGPGANVLT | TRBJ2-6 | TRBV5-1
ASSIRSESSGNTIY | TRBJ1-3 | TRBV19
ASSLTTGDGNYGYT | TRBJ1-2 | TRBV5-1
ASSDRGQFNTEAF | TRBJ1-1 | TRBV6-1
ASRRTGDYEQY | TRBJ2-7 | TRBV28